Listed below are T cell receptor beta chains from one sample, sequenced in a study of shared clonotypes between healthy human individuals. The protocol was immunoSEQ multiplex PCR, while the TCRdb copy is restricted to in-frame clones and leaves out a portion. The sample has some 490,000 clones, about 84% seen once; the top ten hold roughly 13%. Sequenced: PBMCs. The receptors were gathered from a woman between 40 and 50 years old in good health. Some clones in this sample may be carry-over from other donors' samples. The CDR3 runs from the conserved cysteine through the conserved F or W. The D gene is left open where the match is weak. Clone size is not always given. Where it is, it says once, few, many or a class for expanded clones.

j_call d_call v_call clone_size cdr3_nt cdr3_aa
TRBJ2-7 TRBD2 TRBV7-2 - TGTGCCAGCAGCCTAGGGACTAGCGGGAGGGGTACCTACGAGCAGTACTTC CASSLGTSGRGTYEQYF
TRBJ2-2 - TRBV11-2 many TGTGCCAGCAGCTTAAACCCAGGCAGGGACACCGGGGAGCTGTTTTTT CASSLNPGRDTGELFF
TRBJ1-2 - TRBV29-1 - TGCAGCGTTGAACCCCCGAACGGCTATGGCTACACCTTC CSVEPPNGYGYTF
TRBJ2-1 TRBD2 TRBV19 many TGTGCCAGTAGTATGGGGAGGGCCCTCTCGAACAATGAGCAGTTCTTC CASSMGRALSNNEQFF
TRBJ1-4 - TRBV28 - TGTGCCAGCAGTTTAAGCGCCGGCCGTTATGAAAAACTGTTTTTT CASSLSAGRYEKLFF
TRBJ2-1 - TRBV7-3 - TGTGCCAGCAGCCCCGGTTTGGGGACGTACAATGAGCAGTTCTTC CASSPGLGTYNEQFF
TRBJ1-1 - TRBV5-1 few TGCGCCAGCAGCATAGGGACACTTCACACTGAAGCTTTCTTT CASSIGTLHTEAFF
TRBJ2-3 - TRBV7-3 - TGTGCCAGCAGCTTAAACCCGAGGACAGATACGCAGTATTTT CASSLNPRTDTQYF
TRBJ1-2 TRBD1 TRBV2 few TGTGCCAGCAGTGAAGGTTGGGACAGCCCTAACTATGGCTACACCTTC CASSEGWDSPNYGYTF
TRBJ2-7 - TRBV9 - TGTGCCAGCAGCGTAGGGGGAGGCACCTACGAGCAGTACTTC CASSVGGGTYEQYF
TRBJ1-2 - TRBV7-9 - TGTGCCAGCAGTCCAGGGTTTGGTTTAGGCTATGGCTACACCTTC CASSPGFGLGYGYTF
TRBJ2-7 - TRBV7-9 - TGTGCCAGCAGCTTAGATAGGGCCCACGAGCAGTACTTC CASSLDRAHEQYF
TRBJ1-1 - TRBV28 few TGTGCCACGACCGAAGCTAACACTGAAGCTTTCTTT CATTEANTEAFF
TRBJ2-3 TRBD2 TRBV30 - TGTGCCTGGAGTGGGCCTAGCGGGAGTTTGGATACGCAGTATTTT CAWSGPSGSLDTQYF
TRBJ1-1 - TRBV18 - TGTGCCAGCTCCCTCAGACTGGACCCTGAGACTGAAGCTTTCTTT CASSLRLDPETEAFF
TRBJ1-1 - TRBV28 - TGTGCCAGCAGTTTCGATGGGGTGAACACTGAAGCTTTCTTT CASSFDGVNTEAFF
TRBJ1-5 - TRBV2 - TGTGCCAGCAGCGTCTATAGCAATCAGCCCCAGCATTTT CASSVYSNQPQHF
TRBJ2-3 TRBD2 TRBV4-2 - TGTGCCAGCAGCCAACAGACTAGCGGAAGCACAGATACGCAGTATTTT CASSQQTSGSTDTQYF
TRBJ2-2 - TRBV30 - TGTGCCTGGACCCCTGGCACCGGGGAGCTGTTTTTT CAWTPGTGELFF
TRBJ2-6 TRBD2 TRBV28 - TGTGCCAGCAGTGGGCGGGAGGGGGCCAACGTCCTGACTTTC CASSGREGANVLTF
TRBJ2-7 - TRBV28 - TGTGCCAGCAGATCCCCGGGACTCCCACCCTACGAGCAGTACTTC CASRSPGLPPYEQYF
TRBJ1-1 - TRBV11-3 - TGTGCCAGCAGCTTAGAAGCGGGGGGGACTGAAGCTTTCTTT CASSLEAGGTEAFF
TRBJ2-7 - TRBV7-2 - TGTGCCAGCAGCTTAGTATCTGGACAGAGCTACGAGCAGTACTTC CASSLVSGQSYEQYF
TRBJ1-2 - TRBV6-1 - TGTGCCAGCACTATGGGGGACAACTATGGCTACACCTTC CASTMGDNYGYTF
TRBJ1-1 - TRBV5-8 - TGTGCCAGCAGCTTGGATTACCCGAACACTGAAGCTTTCTTT CASSLDYPNTEAFF
TRBJ2-7 - TRBV7-2 - TGTGCCAGCAGCTTAGATAGGCCGGCAAGCTCCTACGAGCAGTACTTC CASSLDRPASSYEQYF
TRBJ1-5 - TRBV19 - TGTGCCAGTAGTAGACGGACAGCGGCCGATCAGCCCCAGCATTTT CASSRRTAADQPQHF
TRBJ2-5 - TRBV4-2 - TGTGCCAGCAGCCAAGTTTCGGGATTAGAGACCCAGTACTTC CASSQVSGLETQYF
TRBJ1-1 - TRBV10-3 - TGTGCCATCAGTGAAGACTCTGTTACTTTCTTT CAISEDSVTFF
TRBJ2-5 - TRBV28 - TGTGCCAGCAGTTTCGGGGTCGGGGAGACCCAGTACTTC CASSFGVGETQYF
TRBJ2-7 TRBD1 TRBV11-2 - TGTGCCAGCAGCTTAGCGGGACAGGGCTACGAGCAGTACTTC CASSLAGQGYEQYF
TRBJ1-1 - TRBV30 - TGTGCCTGGAGTTGGCGTCGGACTGAAGCTTTCTTT CAWSWRRTEAFF
TRBJ1-4 - TRBV7-6 few TGTGCCAGCAGCTTAGTTTGGGGGGGGCAGTTTAATGAAAAACTGTTTTTT CASSLVWGGQFNEKLFF
TRBJ2-1 - TRBV30 - TGTGCCTGGAGTGTTGGCGGGACAGACAATGAGCAGTTCTTC CAWSVGGTDNEQFF
TRBJ1-2 - TRBV29-1 - TGCAGCGTTGAAGATCTGAGGAAGGGTGGCTACACCTTC CSVEDLRKGGYTF
TRBJ2-2 - TRBV18 many TGTGCCAGCTCACCACACGCAGGGTTGACCGGGGAGCTGTTTTTT CASSPHAGLTGELFF
TRBJ1-1 TRBD1 TRBV5-4 - TGTGCCAGCAGCCCGGACAGGCACACTGAAGCTTTCTTT CASSPDRHTEAFF
TRBJ1-5 TRBD1 TRBV5-4 - TGTGCCAGCAGCTTTGGGACAGGGGTTCAGCCCCAGCATTTT CASSFGTGVQPQHF
TRBJ1-2 TRBD1 TRBV29-1 few TGCAGCGTTGATAGGGGCGGGACAGGGGAATACTATGGCTACACCTTC CSVDRGGTGEYYGYTF
TRBJ2-4 - TRBV10-1 - TGCGCCAGCAGTGTTGGGGTTCAGTACTTC CASSVGVQYF
TRBJ2-7 - TRBV5-1 once TGCGCCAGCAGCTTGAGTCCTGGGATGTACGAGCAGTACTTC CASSLSPGMYEQYF
TRBJ2-7 TRBD2 TRBV9 - TGTGCCAGCAGCGTCCGGGACTACTCCTACGAGCAGTACTTC CASSVRDYSYEQYF
TRBJ1-1 - TRBV28 - TGTGCCAGCATTGCAGCCGGTTTTTGGATCACTGAAGCTTTCTTT CASIAAGFWITEAFF
TRBJ1-5 - TRBV19 few TGTGCCAGTAGGCAGGGATCCCATAGCAATCAGCCCCAGCATTTT CASRQGSHSNQPQHF
TRBJ2-7 TRBD1 TRBV5-5 - TGTGCCAGCAGCTTCTCGGGACAGGGACTCAGCGAGCAGTACTTC CASSFSGQGLSEQYF
TRBJ2-7 - TRBV5-5 - TGTGCCAGCAGCCTGGCCGACTACGAGCAGTACTTC CASSLADYEQYF
TRBJ2-7 - TRBV7-7 - TGTGCTAGCAGCTTAGGATCGACTAGCTCCTACGAGCAGTACTTC CASSLGSTSSYEQYF
TRBJ1-1 - TRBV29-1 - TGCAGCGTTGGAGGCCATCAGAACACTGAAGCTTTCTTT CSVGGHQNTEAFF
TRBJ2-2 TRBD2 TRBV5-1 - TGCGCCAGCAGCCTGGGGACTAGCGGGAGCGGGAGCACCGGGGAGCTGTTTTTT CASSLGTSGSGSTGELFF
TRBJ1-1 - TRBV7-9 - TGTGCCAGCAGCTTGGCGGGACGTAAGAACACTGAAGCTTTCTTT CASSLAGRKNTEAFF
TRBJ2-7 TRBD2 TRBV27 - TGTGCCAGCAGTCTCACCGGGACTAGCGGCGACGAGCAGTACTTC CASSLTGTSGDEQYF
TRBJ1-2 TRBD1 TRBV28 once TGTGCCAGCAGTCTAAAGAGGACAGGGTATGGCTACACCTTC CASSLKRTGYGYTF
TRBJ2-7 - TRBV6-1 many TGTGCCAGCAGGATAGTGGACGGGTCCTACGAGCAGTACTTC CASRIVDGSYEQYF